This T cell receptor (beta chain) was observed in a study of CDR3 diversity in severe acne. Germline V gene sequence: CDR1 SGHTA, CDR2 FQGNSA. The CDR3 runs to 18 residues. V lost 3 bases to trimming and J lost 4 bases; unmatched junction nucleotides: 9. From the PCR reads, TCRdb called clonotypes with MiXCR, one entry per CDR3 protein. The sample carries roughly 100,000 distinct CDR3 sequences, roughly half recorded once. The J gene is TRBJ2-3, the V gene TRBV7-2; 14 bases match TRBD2. The TCR was taken from a male donor with acne. The material sequenced was blood. DNA of the CDR3: TGTGCCAGCAGCTTTGGCACGGGACTAGCGGGAGTCCCAGATACGCAGTATTTT. Amino acids: CASSFGTGLAGVPDTQYF.